Below are 5 T cell receptor beta chains sequenced from a single sample in a study of tumor-infiltrating lymphocytes in primary liver carcinoma. A primer in the constant region served to generate TCR beta cDNA from 450 to 600 ng of total RNA. Slightly modified ARM-PCR with three nested multiplex PCR rounds yielded TCR beta libraries. The first two PCR rounds, nine to ten cycles each, used TRBV1-TRBV30 forward primers and a C-beta reverse primer. TCRdb independently ran MiXCR on the multiplex PCR reads; one entry per CDR3 protein. The sample records fewer than 90,000 distinct CDR3 sequences, approximately 77% being singletons. Total RNA and DNA came together from 20-30 mg of bulk tissue without cell sorting. Sample: liver tumor tissue from sampling region 1. Documented subset: tumor region T1, superior pole. These receptors originate from a man aged 35 to 55 with primary liver carcinoma and hepatitis B virus infection.

The chain couples TRBV7-9 to TRBJ2-3; D remains ambiguous. CDR1 is SEHNR, CDR2 FQNEAQ, per germline (reference sequence). V was trimmed by 8 bases and J by 6 bases, leaving 9 bases between them. This CDR3 comprises 11 residues. The CDR3 spells CASYTTDTQYF. CDR3 DNA sequence: TGTGCCAGCTACACCACGGATACGCAGTATTTT.

A word on this clonotype: The CDR3 does not close with the conserved phenylalanine or tryptophan, likely indicating a read error. The chain couples TRBV12-3 or TRBV12-4 to TRBJ2-1, with 7 bases lining up with TRBD2. This CDR3 has 14 residues. With V trimmed by 5 bases and J by 11 bases, 12 bases remained unmatched. The CDR3 bases are TGTGCCAGCAGTCCCGGGACTGGCGGGGGTAAGCAGTTCTTA. Amino acid sequence: CASSPGTGGGKQFL.

This clonotype was seen at least ten times. The chain couples TRBV10-3 to TRBJ2-1, with TRBD2 matching 9 bases. The germline V gene has CDR1 ENHRY and CDR2 SYGVKD. The CDR3 consists of 16 residues. The V gene end was trimmed by 11 bases and the J gene end by 0 bases; junction bases not matched to a gene: 11. In DNA, the CDR3 is TGTGCCTTCTCGGCGGGAGGGTTAAGCTCCTACAATGAGCAGTTCTTC. Its protein is CAFSAGGLSSYNEQFF.

J is TRBJ2-7 and V is TRBV5-1, with 12 bases that match TRBD2. CDR1 and CDR2 (germline): SGHRS, YFSETQ. The CDR3 length is 15 residues. The ends lost 0 bases at V and 11 bases at J; junction bases unmatched: 9. CDR3 DNA sequence: TGCGCCAGCAGCTTGGAGCTAGCGGGAGGGCTGAGAAAGTACTTC. As protein: CASSLELAGGLRKYF.

On this clonotype: A junction end diverges from the germline sequence, so it may reflect a read error. The chain combines TRBV29-1 with TRBJ2-7, with D maybe TRBD2 (5 bases). This CDR3 spans 12 amino acids. The germline V gene encodes CDR1 SQVTM and CDR2 ANQGSEA. The CDR3: CSVGSNGKMQCF. The CDR3 DNA follows: TGCAGCGTTGGTTCTAACGGGAAAATGCAGTGCTTC.